This TCR beta chain was documented in a study of T cell responses to AZD1222 COVID-19 vaccine. Turning to the study itself: Second-dose groups at about 4 or about 12 weeks were pooled. Study-wide results and limits: Repertoires in all cases were sampled only once the peak T cell response had passed.

About this clone itself: Its specificity is not known.

This table comes from immunoSEQ multiplex PCR, and its TCRdb copy is limited to in-frame clones, with some not included. Among about 150,000 clones listed, 88% were seen once. The germline V gene encodes CDR1 MDHEN and CDR2 SYDVKM. The CDR3 is 14 amino acids. V gave up 3 bases and J gave up 3 bases, with 12 bases separating them. The TCR was taken from an adult in good health. The sequences come from peripheral blood, collected on day 0 of AZD1222 vaccination. The chain is built from TRBV28 and TRBJ2-7, with D hard to call. CDR3 protein: CASSFLWQDYEQYF. For the CDR3, the DNA is TGTGCCAGCAGTTTCCTCTGGCAGGACTACGAGCAGTACTTC.